The next 4 T cell receptor beta chains were all read from a single sample in a study of blood T cell repertoires in COVID-19. Some clones are missing from TCRdb's copy, which holds only in-frame ones; the method was immunoSEQ multiplex PCR. The data show 80,000 or so clones, 90% to 95% seen once. The sequencing sample was made of peripheral blood. Source of these receptors: a woman between 50 and 59 years old in a cohort sampled during active COVID-19.

The V gene is TRBV10-3, the J gene TRBJ1-3; 7 bases are shared with TRBD1. Germline V gives CDR1 ENHRY, CDR2 SYGVKD. There are 17 residues in the CDR3. Losses at the gene ends were 11 bases for V and 0 bases for J; bases not matched to a gene: 16. CDR3 protein: CAGQDRQGDLSGNTIYF. The CDR3 bases are TGTGCCGGGCAAGACCGTCAGGGGGATCTCTCTGGAAACACCATATATTTT.

The chain joins TRBV4-1 to TRBJ1-2; possibly TRBD1 for D (5 bases). The V end lost 4 bases, the J end lost 6 bases, and 15 bases lay between the germline ends. The CDR3 is 14 amino acids. The germline V gene has CDR1 MGHRA and CDR2 YSYEKL. The CDR3 loop reads CASSLQTVIHGYTF. The CDR3, as DNA: TGCGCCAGCAGCCTACAGACAGTGATCCATGGCTACACCTTC.

This clone appeared a single time. V and J are TRBV5-8 and TRBJ1-2; no clear D gene. CDR1 and CDR2 (germline): SGHTS, YDEGEE. The V and J ends lost 0 bases and 4 bases respectively, with 13 bases between them. The CDR3 covers 15 residues. The CDR3 is CASSLAPISGYGYTF. CDR3 DNA sequence: TGTGCCAGCAGCTTGGCCCCCATATCGGGCTATGGCTACACCTTC.

The V and J genes are TRBV2 and TRBJ1-1; 7 bases agree with TRBD1. The CDR3 spans 12 residues. The V and J ends lost 10 bases and 3 bases, in that order; junction bases with no gene match: 5. Germline assignment: CDR1 SNHLY and CDR2 FYNNEI. In DNA, the CDR3 is TGTGCCACCAAGGGGGCGTACACTGAAGCTTTCTTT. Protein: CATKGAYTEAFF.